Described below is a single T cell receptor beta chain sequence and its context. This specimen comes from a study of blood T cell repertoires in COVID-19. About the research overall: Samples representing acute and convalescent COVID-19 were sourced from the United States, Italy and Spain. PBMCs, B-cell-depleted T cells, or T cells provided the cDNA or gDNA that made up the material.

The Seattle patients, enrolled during active infection, were followed longitudinally. In the original analysis: Estimated nucleated cell counts came from reference gene primer amplification. Clones were sequenced by immunoSEQ multiplex PCR, and TCRdb holds only the in-frame ones, with some missing. The V and J calls and the clone size are those of that table, but D and trimming were determined from the DNA. Among hundreds of thousands of clones listed, 70% to 90% were seen once. The sample taken for sequencing was peripheral blood. The clonotype comes from a woman aged 55-70 years with COVID-19, enrolled during active disease.

The CDR3 protein is CASSTDSPRGYSPLHF. CDR3 nucleotide sequence: TGTGCCAGTAGTACAGACAGCCCTCGGGGATATTCACCCCTCCACTTT. The chain has TRBV19 and TRBJ1-6, with a weak D call TRBD1 (5 bases). The V gene lost 4 bases and the J gene lost 8 bases, with 18 bases spanning the gap. Germline CDR1 is LNHDA and CDR2 is SQIVND (reference sequence). The CDR3 spans 16 residues.